Given below is one T cell receptor beta chain in context. This specimen belongs to a study of blood T cell repertoires in COVID-19. Study information: The United States, Italy and Spain provided the acute and convalescent COVID-19 samples. Sample material is recorded as cDNA or gDNA derived from T cells, B-cell-depleted T cells, or PBMCs.

Original processing methods: Amplification with reference gene primers provided the estimates of nucleated cell counts. The repertoire was sequenced with immunoSEQ multiplex PCR; TCRdb's copy has only in-frame clones and lacks some. V, J and clone size reflect that table, while D and trimming were determined from the DNA. The repertoire holds 120,000 or so clones, with approximately 79% as singletons. With 2 bases clipped from V and 2 bases from J, the junction kept 1 base outside the gene matches. This CDR3 contains 14 residues. Germline lookup yields CDR1 PRHDT and CDR2 FYEKMQ (reference sequence).

The V gene is TRBV13, the J gene TRBJ1-2; the match to TRBD1 covers 8 bases. The clonotype comes from a woman older than 75 with active or convalescent COVID-19. The sequenced sample consisted of peripheral blood. The CDR3 spells CASSLWTGNYGYTF. CDR3 coding DNA: TGTGCCAGCAGCTTATGGACAGGGAACTATGGCTACACCTTC.